The 32 T cell receptor beta chains presented below share a single source sample, sequenced in a study of T-cell memory formation after mild COVID-19. TCRdb re-analysed the 5' RACE reads in MiXCR, keeping a single row per CDR3 protein. The sample consists of 470,000 or so distinct CDR3 sequences, roughly 25% of them appearing once. The sequenced material came from PBMCs or a T cell subset sorted from them (not recorded which). All receptors come from an adult woman who had mild COVID-19 (a few samples of this study predate the infection). Cell type and time point are not known.

The chain joins TRBV4-1 to TRBJ2-2; D uncertain. The CDR3 sequence is 17 residues long. The germline V and J ends were trimmed by 3 bases and 7 bases, with 21 bases remaining between them. Germline CDR1 reads MGHRA; CDR2 reads YSYEKL. CDR3 bases: TGCGCCAGCAGCCAGGCCAAGCGAGGACCTTGGATCGGGGAGCTGTTTTTT. As protein: CASSQAKRGPWIGELFF.

This clonotype was detected only a few times. The rearrangement joins TRBV12-3 or TRBV12-4 to TRBJ2-7; TRBD1 aligns across 8 bases. This CDR3 has 17 residues. Germline trimming cut 2 bases from V and 5 bases from J; bases unmatched to any gene: 14. CDR3 bases: TGTGCCAGCAGTTTATCCCTGTTGTCCCAGGGGGCCCACGAGCAGTACTTC. Translated: CASSLSLLSQGAHEQYF.

This clonotype was detected only a few times. The chain couples TRBV10-3 to TRBJ2-7; a weak D match, TRBD1 (6 bases). The CDR3 is 14 amino acids. V dropped 3 bases and J dropped 2 bases, with 11 bases sitting between them. CDR1 and CDR2 (germline): ENHRY, SYGVKD. This chain's CDR3 is CAISDPDRAYEQYF. The CDR3 region has the DNA TGTGCCATCAGTGACCCGGACAGAGCCTACGAGCAGTACTTC.

The V and J genes are TRBV7-9 and TRBJ2-7; D unresolved. The CDR3 loop spans 15 amino acids. Germline V gene sequence: CDR1 SEHNR, CDR2 FQNEAQ (reference sequence). V was shortened by 1 base and J by 2 bases, with 12 bases between the two germline ends. The CDR3 DNA is TGTGCCAGCAGCTTAGTGGCGCCAACCCCCTACGAGCAGTACTTC. Its protein product is CASSLVAPTPYEQYF.

This clonotype came up many times. The chain employs TRBV27 and TRBJ2-3, with 8 bases fitting TRBD2. This CDR3 contains 16 residues. The J segment lost 0 bases and the V segment lost 7 bases, leaving 9 bases of the junction unmatched. Germline values: CDR1 MNHEY, CDR2 SMNVEV (reference sequence). CDR3 nucleotides: TGTGCCAGCACCAGAGGGACTAGACTGAGCACAGATACGCAGTATTTT. Translating it yields CASTRGTRLSTDTQYF.

V and J are TRBV3-1 and TRBJ2-7; TRBD1 matches at 7 bases. V lost 8 bases to trimming and J lost 2 bases; unmatched junction nucleotides: 3. The germline V gene encodes CDR1 LGHDT and CDR2 YNNKEL (reference sequence). This CDR3 is built from 12 residues. The CDR3 region is CASGDSPYEQYF. In nucleotides, the CDR3 is TGTGCCAGCGGGGACAGCCCCTACGAGCAGTACTTC.

The chain links TRBV7-9 to TRBJ2-1, with D perhaps matching TRBD2 (5 bases). Germline CDR1 is SEHNR and CDR2 is FQNEAQ (reference sequence). The CDR3 extends over 15 amino acids. Trimming removed 5 bases from V and 8 bases from J, with 19 bases in between. Written as DNA, the CDR3 is TGTGCCAGCAGCCTAAGGCCCGGGGTTAAGCATGAGCAGTTCTTC. This translates into CASSLRPGVKHEQFF.

This rearrangement joins TRBV4-3 to TRBJ2-1; the match to TRBD2 covers 9 bases. V was clipped by 3 bases and J by 6 bases; unmatched bases: 12. The germline CDR1 and CDR2 sequences are LGHNA and YSLEER. This CDR3 spans 17 amino acids. Written as DNA, the CDR3 is TGCGCCAGCAGCCAGGCTATTGGGGCTAGCGGGATCAATGAGCAGTTCTTC. It translates to CASSQAIGASGINEQFF.

The CDR3: CASSSWIRDGYTEAFF. The DNA of the CDR3 is TGTGCCAGCAGTTCCTGGATTAGGGACGGCTACACTGAAGCTTTCTTT. V is TRBV27 and J is TRBJ1-1, with D perhaps TRBD1 (5 bases). Germline-derived CDR1 and CDR2 are MNHEY and SMNVEV (reference sequence). Trimming shortened V by 4 bases and J by 3 bases, and 18 bases separated the two germline ends. This CDR3 spans 16 amino acids.

A note on this clonotype: The conserved closing phenylalanine or tryptophan is absent in this CDR3, likely reflecting a read error. This chain uses TRBV7-6 with TRBJ1-2; D is ambiguous. Per the germline V gene, CDR1 is SGHVS and CDR2 is FNYEAQ. The V end lost 10 bases, the J end lost 4 bases, and 10 bases lay between the germline ends. This CDR3 is 11 amino acids long. In DNA, the CDR3 is TGTGCCATCGGGATTGGCTATGGCTACACCTCC. This translates into CAIGIGYGYTS.

This clonotype was observed a few times. This chain uses TRBV7-3 with TRBJ2-3; the match to TRBD1 covers 8 bases. CDR1 and CDR2 from the germline V gene are SGHTA and FQGTGA. V dropped 2 bases and J dropped 1; count of bases not matched to a gene: 5. This CDR3 contains 16 residues. In DNA form, the CDR3 reads TGTGCCAGCAGCTTACAGGGGGCGGGCGGCACAGATACGCAGTATTTT. This codes for CASSLQGAGGTDTQYF.

V usage is TRBV10-3 and J usage is TRBJ2-5; 7 bases fit TRBD1. The germline CDR1 and CDR2 sequences are ENHRY and SYGVKD. This CDR3 has 14 amino acids. The V gene end was trimmed by 3 bases and the J gene end by 3 bases; junction bases not matched to a gene: 4. This chain's CDR3 is CAISEPTGEETQYF. The CDR3 DNA is TGTGCCATCAGTGAACCCACAGGGGAAGAGACCCAGTACTTC.

This clonotype turned up a few times. The V call is TRBV18, the J call TRBJ2-1; no firm D call. This CDR3 has 15 amino acids. Germline CDR1 and CDR2: KGHSH and LQKENI. V dropped 4 bases and J dropped 3 bases, with 13 bases sitting between them. The CDR3 is CASSRSAAFYNEQFF. DNA of the CDR3: TGTGCCAGCTCACGGTCCGCGGCGTTCTACAATGAGCAGTTCTTC.

The chain employs TRBV7-2 and TRBJ2-7; maybe TRBD2 (6 bases). Germline V gene data show CDR1 as SGHTA and CDR2 as FQGNSA. CDR3 length: 15 amino acids. Trimming left V 4 bases short and J 0 bases short, with 13 bases between. The DNA of the CDR3 is TGTGCCAGCAGCTGGGACTCCTCTAGCTCCTACGAGCAGTACTTC. It encodes CASSWDSSSSYEQYF.

The rearrangement joins TRBV12-3 or TRBV12-4 to TRBJ2-1, with TRBD1 matching 7 bases. Trimming cost V 6 bases and J 8 bases; bases outside gene matches: 10. There are 14 residues in the CDR3. Here the CDR3 DNA reads TGTGCCAGCAGGACAGGGAGTAACCCCCATGAGCAGTTCTTC. The encoded protein is CASRTGSNPHEQFF.

The rearrangement joins TRBV7-9 to TRBJ2-7; 10 nucleotides match TRBD2. The CDR3 covers 15 residues. Trimming at V came to 4 bases and at J to 1 base, leaving 4 bases not matched to a gene. Germline V gene lookup returns CDR1 SEHNR and CDR2 FQNEAQ (reference sequence). CDR3 region: CASSSWTSGSYEQYF. CDR3 in DNA: TGTGCCAGCAGCTCCTGGACTAGCGGATCCTACGAGCAGTACTTC.

This clonotype was picked up a small number of times. The V call is TRBV6-1, the J call TRBJ2-7; a possible D gene is TRBD2 (5 bases). Germline CDR1 reads MNHNS; CDR2 reads SASEGT. V was cut by 1 base and J by 6 bases, with 13 bases left in between. This CDR3 region has 14 residues. The CDR3, as DNA: TGTGCCAGCAGTGAAGGTCCTTCTGCGGGCGAGCAGTACTTC. This translates into CASSEGPSAGEQYF.

This clonotype came up a few times. This rearrangement joins TRBV6-5 to TRBJ2-1; 13 bases match TRBD2. Germline V gene data show CDR1 as MNHEY and CDR2 as SVGAGI. This CDR3 is built from 16 residues. V was clipped by 6 bases and J by 8 bases; unmatched bases: 10. The CDR3 DNA follows: TGTGCCAGCAGCCCTACTAGCGGGAGGGCCTTGGATGAGCAGTTCTTC. Amino acid sequence: CASSPTSGRALDEQFF.

The chain recombines TRBV18 with TRBJ2-7, with D possibly matching TRBD2 (5 bases). The CDR3 has 15 amino acids. Trimming stripped 0 bases from V and 6 bases from J, with 15 bases between. In germline, CDR1 is KGHSH, CDR2 LQKENI. The CDR3: CASSPPSSREFEQYF. The CDR3 DNA is TGTGCCAGCTCACCACCTTCGTCCCGGGAATTCGAGCAGTACTTC.

This clonotype was counted between two and nine times. The rearrangement links TRBV10-3 to TRBJ2-3, with D uncertain. The CDR3 is 14 amino acids. Germline CDR1 is ENHRY and CDR2 is SYGVKD. Deletions cut 3 bases from V and 2 bases from J, with 9 bases between. CDR3 nucleotide sequence: TGTGCCATCAGTGAAGATGGCAACACAGATACGCAGTATTTT. It encodes CAISEDGNTDTQYF.

The CDR3 nucleotides are TGTGCCAGCAGTCCCAGGAGTTTAGCCAAAAACATTCAGTACTTC. Protein product: CASSPRSLAKNIQYF. This chain joins TRBV28 and TRBJ2-4; no clear D. CDR1 and CDR2 from the germline V gene are MDHEN and SYDVKM. V lost 5 bases to trimming and J lost 0 bases, with 11 bases between them. CDR3 length equals 15 residues.

The chain couples TRBV7-8 to TRBJ1-1; TRBD1 agrees at 12 bases. CDR3 size: 17 residues. The V gene's germline CDR1 is SGHVS and CDR2 FQNEAQ. V shed 4 bases, J shed 5 bases, and the junction held 11 bases outside the gene matches. The CDR3 bases are TGTGCCAGCAGCTCAAGCCGGGACAGGGGGCTTAGAACTGAAGCTTTCTTT. It specifies CASSSSRDRGLRTEAFF.

The rearrangement uses TRBV2 and TRBJ2-2; D may be TRBD2 (6 bases). The germline V gene encodes CDR1 SNHLY and CDR2 FYNNEI. The CDR3 has 14 amino acids. V was cut by 6 bases and J by 1 base, with 9 bases left in between. The CDR3 loop is CASRPGLNTGELFF. The CDR3 DNA reads TGTGCCAGCAGGCCGGGACTGAACACCGGGGAGCTGTTTTTT. Drawing the rest from reference TRBV2 and TRBJ2-2, the complete variable domain is EPEVTQTPSHQVTQMGQEVILRCVPISNHLYFYWYRQILGQKVEFLVSFYNNEISEKSEIFDDQFSVERPDGSNFTLKIRSTKLEDSAMYFCASRPGLNTGELFFGEGSRLTVL.

This chain connects TRBV5-1 to TRBJ1-2, with TRBD1 matching over 7 bases. Per germline, CDR1 SGHRS and CDR2 YFSETQ. The CDR3 consists of 16 residues. J was trimmed by 8 bases and V by 4 bases; bases with no gene match: 17. The CDR3 nucleotides read TGCGCCAGCAGCACCACAGGGGAGCCCGATTGGGGGGGCTACACCTTC. Amino acids: CASSTTGEPDWGGYTF.

This clonotype has just a few counts. The chain combines TRBV20-1 with TRBJ2-3; TRBD2 matches 14 bases. Germline V gene data show CDR1 as DFQATT and CDR2 as SNEGSKA (reference sequence). The junction had 0 bases not matched to a gene; V was cut back by 3 bases and J by 4 bases. There are 14 residues in the CDR3. The CDR3 nucleotides read TGCAGTGCTAGGGGACTAGCGGGGGCAGATACGCAGTATTTT. It specifies CSARGLAGADTQYF.

The chain's CDR3 is CASSLDRTLNSPLHF. The CDR3 nucleotides are TGTGCCAGCAGCTTAGACAGGACCCTTAATTCACCCCTCCACTTT. The chain has TRBV7-9 and TRBJ1-6, with a weak D call TRBD1 (5 bases). Trimming removed 1 base from V and 6 bases from J, with 10 bases in between. This CDR3 region has 15 residues. Per the germline V gene, CDR1 is SEHNR and CDR2 is FQNEAQ (reference sequence).

The chain recombines TRBV4-2 with TRBJ1-4; possible D gene TRBD1, 5 bases. The V and J ends lost 2 bases and 6 bases respectively, with 10 bases between them. CDR1 LGHNA and CDR2 YNFKEQ come from the germline V gene. The CDR3 runs 14 residues. DNA of the CDR3: TGTGCCAGCAGCCAAACGACAGCAGATGAAAAACTGTTTTTT. Its translation is CASSQTTADEKLFF.

This sequence joins TRBV19 and TRBJ2-7, with 9 bases lining up with TRBD2. The V segment lost 3 bases and the J segment 4 bases; nucleotides outside the gene matches: 7. This CDR3 is 15 amino acids long. The germline V gene encodes CDR1 LNHDA and CDR2 SQIVND (reference sequence). CDR3 loop: CASSILAGVQYEQYF. The CDR3 DNA follows: TGTGCCAGTAGTATTTTAGCGGGAGTGCAATACGAGCAGTACTTC.

The chain's CDR3 is CASSYSRGAIEAFF. DNA for the CDR3: TGTGCCAGCAGTTACTCGCGGGGGGCCATTGAAGCTTTCTTT. The V call is TRBV6-6, the J call TRBJ1-1, with D possibly matching TRBD1 (6 bases). Trimming cost V 0 bases and J 7 bases, with 12 bases left between them. Per the germline V gene, CDR1 is MNHNY and CDR2 is SVGAGI (reference sequence). The CDR3 loop spans 14 amino acids.

This sequence joins TRBV10-3 and TRBJ1-4; a weak D match, TRBD1 (6 bases). This CDR3 is built from 15 residues. Trimming left V 8 bases short and J 0 bases short, with 13 bases between. Looked up from germline, CDR1 is ENHRY and CDR2 is SYGVKD. The CDR3 DNA is TGTGCCATCCGCAAGGGACAAGCAACTAATGAAAAACTGTTTTTT. Residues: CAIRKGQATNEKLFF.

The chain employs TRBV5-1 and TRBJ2-3, with D tentatively TRBD2 (6 bases). V was trimmed by 6 bases and J by 6 bases, leaving 20 bases between them. Germline V CDR1 and CDR2: SGHRS, YFSETQ. The CDR3 is 15 residues long. CDR3 DNA: TGCGCCAGCATGCTTGCCCCCGGAGGGGCTGATACGCAGTATTTT. Protein: CASMLAPGGADTQYF.

This rearrangement joins TRBV5-5 to TRBJ2-7; D uncertain. The CDR3 has 15 residues. V was trimmed by 3 bases and J by 7 bases, leaving 20 bases between them. Germline CDR1 and CDR2: SGHKS and YYEKEE (reference sequence). The CDR3 here is CASSSGRSRVGEQYF. CDR3 coding DNA: TGTGCCAGCAGCTCCGGACGAAGCCGTGTAGGGGAGCAGTACTTC.